The 15 T cell receptor beta chains reported below all come from one sample, sequenced in a study of OX40 agonist ivuxolimab in advanced cancers. Libraries were constructed by the immunoSEQ multiplex PCR assay. Held by TCRdb, this immuneACCESS table contains in-frame sequences only and omits some clones. Under half of the omission traces to an unresolved V gene where checked; the cause of the rest is unknown. The sample includes fewer than 20,000 clones, with about 90% observed a single time. The ten biggest clones cover about 25% of the sample. Sequenced here: CD4+ or CD8+ T cells sorted from blood, sampled in a trial of the OX40 agonist ivuxolimab. The receptor set was obtained from an adult with an advanced solid tumor such as melanoma, head and neck, liver or kidney cancer.

The chain has TRBV30 and TRBJ2-7; D gene uncertain. Looked up from germline, CDR1 is GTSNPN and CDR2 is SVGIG (reference sequence). V was pared by 3 bases and J by 3 bases, with 12 bases between. The length of the CDR3 is 13 residues. CDR3 amino acids: CAWRSKGFYEQYF. The CDR3 DNA follows: TGTGCCTGGAGATCCAAAGGATTCTACGAGCAGTACTTC.

J is TRBJ1-2 and V is TRBV19; D unclear. Trimming removed 3 bases at V and 3 bases at J, with 11 bases between. There are 14 residues in the CDR3. The germline gives CDR1 LNHDA, CDR2 SQIVND (reference sequence). The CDR3 DNA sequence: TGTGCCAGTAGTATCCGCCAGGACCACTATGGCTACACCTTC. The encoded protein is CASSIRQDHYGYTF. Based on the CDR3 plus reference TRBV19 and TRBJ1-2, the full variable domain is DGGITQSPKYLFRKEGQNVTLSCEQNLNHDAMYWYRQDPGQGLRLIYYSQIVNDFQKGDIAEGYSVSREKKESFPLTVTSAQKNPTAFYLCASSIRQDHYGYTFGSGTRLTVV.

This clone occurred a few times. This sequence joins TRBV5-1 and TRBJ1-1; D is ambiguous. The CDR3 loop spans 13 amino acids. Trimming left V 0 bases short and J 0 bases short, with 3 bases between. In germline, CDR1 is SGHRS, CDR2 YFSETQ. CDR3 nucleotides: TGCGCCAGCAGCTTGGTCCTGAACACTGAAGCTTTCTTT. Translation gives CASSLVLNTEAFF.

The chain links TRBV7-9 to TRBJ1-2; the match to TRBD1 covers 10 bases. In germline, CDR1 is SEHNR, CDR2 FQNEAQ (reference sequence). The CDR3 sequence is 14 residues long. The junction had 8 bases not matched to a gene; V was cut back by 10 bases and J by 3 bases. The CDR3 loop is CAIRRGTGDYGYTF. The CDR3 region has the DNA TGTGCCATCCGAAGAGGGACAGGGGACTATGGCTACACCTTC.

J is TRBJ2-7 and V is TRBV27, with 8 bases lining up with TRBD2. Unmatched junction bases numbered 3, after V lost 2 bases and J lost 3 bases. Germline lookup yields CDR1 MNHEY and CDR2 SMNVEV (reference sequence). The CDR3 is 14 residues long. CDR3: CASSLQRGSYEQYF. The CDR3 coding sequence is TGTGCCAGCAGTTTACAGCGGGGGAGCTACGAGCAGTACTTC.

The V gene is TRBV9, the J gene TRBJ1-2, with D possibly matching TRBD1 (5 bases). The CDR3 runs to 14 residues. From germline, CDR1 is SGDLS and CDR2 YYNGEE. Trimming pared 5 bases from V and 3 bases from J, leaving 14 bases between. Written as DNA, the CDR3 is TGTGCCAGCAGTGACGACAGCCTGTACTATGGCTACACCTTC. It specifies CASSDDSLYYGYTF. Full variable domain (rest looked up from reference TRBV9 and TRBJ1-2): DSGVTQTPKHLITATGQRVTLRCSPRSGDLSVYWYQQSLDQGLQFLIQYYNGEERAKGNILERFSAQQFPDLHSELNLSSLELGDSALYFCASSDDSLYYGYTFGSGTRLTVV.

This sequence joins TRBV27 and TRBJ1-5; 10 positions agree with TRBD1. V was clipped by 8 bases and J by 6 bases; unmatched bases: 7. The germline V gene encodes CDR1 MNHEY and CDR2 SMNVEV (reference sequence). The CDR3 sequence is 14 residues long. CDR3 loop: CASRRTGGSQPQHF. CDR3 bases: TGTGCCAGCCGACGGACAGGGGGGAGTCAGCCCCAGCATTTT.

The chain joins TRBV4-1 to TRBJ1-3; D unclear. This CDR3 spans 15 amino acids. V lost 4 bases, J lost 0 bases, and 10 bases lay in between. Germline V CDR1 and CDR2: MGHRA, YSYEKL. The CDR3 loop is CASSPWLSSGNTIYF. As DNA, the CDR3 is TGCGCCAGCAGCCCCTGGTTGAGCTCTGGAAACACCATATATTTT.

The J gene is TRBJ2-5, the V gene TRBV6-4; a possible D gene is TRBD2 (5 bases). V was pared by 3 bases and J by 1 base, with 12 bases between. Germline assignment: CDR1 MRHNA and CDR2 SNTAGT. The CDR3 length is 15 residues. Here the CDR3 reads CASSESGGRQETQYF. The CDR3 DNA is TGTGCCAGCAGTGAGTCAGGAGGACGCCAAGAGACCCAGTACTTC.

The chain carries TRBV30 and TRBJ2-3; D is uncertain. This CDR3 is 14 amino acids long. Germline CDR1 and CDR2: GTSNPN and SVGIG (reference sequence). Trimming took off 3 bases at V and 4 bases at J, with 14 bases between the two ends. The CDR3 reads CAWSGSGVPDTQYF. DNA for the CDR3: TGTGCCTGGAGCGGTTCGGGCGTCCCAGATACGCAGTATTTT.

The chain combines TRBV10-3 with TRBJ1-5, with 8 bases that match TRBD1. CDR3 length: 14 residues. Losses at the gene ends were 6 bases for V and 2 bases for J; bases not matched to a gene: 3. Germline assignment: CDR1 ENHRY and CDR2 SYGVKD. In nucleotides, the CDR3 is TGTGCCATCAGCGCAGGGGGCGGCAATCAGCCCCAGCATTTT. Protein: CAISAGGGNQPQHF.

This chain joins TRBV10-2 and TRBJ2-2, with D tentatively TRBD1 (6 bases). In germline, CDR1 is WSHSY, CDR2 SAAADI. Trimming left V 5 bases short and J 3 bases short, with 13 bases between. The CDR3 consists of 15 residues. The chain's CDR3 is CASSPGTPYTGELFF. In DNA, the CDR3 is TGCGCCAGCAGTCCCGGGACACCGTACACCGGGGAGCTGTTTTTT.

V is TRBV5-1 and J is TRBJ2-3, with 10 nucleotides matching TRBD2. The CDR3 spans 18 residues. In germline, CDR1 is SGHRS, CDR2 YFSETQ. The trim removed 1 base at V and 2 bases at J, leaving 10 bases unmatched. The CDR3 DNA reads TGCGCCAGCAGCTTGTCTTTAATACTAGCGGGGAACACAGATACGCAGTATTTT. It yields the protein CASSLSLILAGNTDTQYF.

The chain uses TRBV2 and TRBJ1-2; D is possibly TRBD1 (6 bases). The CDR3 runs to 14 residues. Germline values: CDR1 SNHLY, CDR2 FYNNEI. V lost 4 bases and J lost 0, with 9 bases in between. CDR3 sequence (DNA): TGTGCCAGCAGTGTTACAGGGACTAACTATGGCTACACCTTC. Amino acid sequence: CASSVTGTNYGYTF.

The chain recombines TRBV28 with TRBJ1-3; D remains ambiguous. The CDR3 runs 16 residues. CDR1 and CDR2 from the germline V gene are MDHEN and SYDVKM. Trimming removed 8 bases from V and 7 bases from J, with 24 bases in between. Here the CDR3 DNA reads TGTGCCAGCGGACGAAGTAGGCAGGATTTAAGGAACACCATATATTTT. Translated: CASGRSRQDLRNTIYF.